This TCR beta chain was captured in a study of cytomegalovirus exposure and HLA in healthy donors. Study-level information: In a later analysis, it was reported that the 90 to 150 validation repertoires had been produced on the same platform as the 666 repertoires belonging to the first cohort. Whole-study findings and limits: Subsequent analysis revealed that first-cohort TCR clusters tended to co-occur in the 130 or so validation repertoires. It was reportedly the case that the classifier diagnosed cytomegalovirus status with high specificity and sensitivity. Listed as cytomegalovirus-associated were 170 or so TCR beta chains.

CDR1 SNHLY and CDR2 FYNNEI come from the germline V gene. This CDR3 has 14 amino acids. The V end lost 4 bases, the J end lost 2 bases, and 9 bases lay between the germline ends. TCRdb's table, derived via immunoSEQ multiplex PCR, lists solely in-frame clones and lacks some. Seen here are approximately 140,000 clones, less than 90% observed once, and the top ten hold roughly 3%. Only one count was recorded for this clone. What it binds is unknown. This clonotype originated in a man between 18 and 29 years old in good health and CMV-seronegative. The V gene is TRBV2, the J gene TRBJ2-1; possible D gene TRBD2, 5 bases. Sequenced material: PBMCs. CDR3 in DNA: TGTGCCAGCAGTGTGGAGGCTACCTACAATGAGCAGTTCTTC. Translation: CASSVEATYNEQFF.